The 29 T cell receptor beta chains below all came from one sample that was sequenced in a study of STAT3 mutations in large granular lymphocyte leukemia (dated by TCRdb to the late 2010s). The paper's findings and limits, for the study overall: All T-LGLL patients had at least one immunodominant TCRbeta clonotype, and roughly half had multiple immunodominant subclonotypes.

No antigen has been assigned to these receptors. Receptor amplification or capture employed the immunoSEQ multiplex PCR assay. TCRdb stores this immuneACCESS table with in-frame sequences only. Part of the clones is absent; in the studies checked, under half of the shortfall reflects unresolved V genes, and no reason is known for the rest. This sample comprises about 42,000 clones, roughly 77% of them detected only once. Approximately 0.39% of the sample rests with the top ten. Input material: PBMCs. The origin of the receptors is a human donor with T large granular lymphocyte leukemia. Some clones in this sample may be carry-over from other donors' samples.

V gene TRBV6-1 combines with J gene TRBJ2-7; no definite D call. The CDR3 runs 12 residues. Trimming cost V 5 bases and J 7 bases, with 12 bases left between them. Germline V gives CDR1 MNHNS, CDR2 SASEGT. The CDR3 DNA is TGTGCCAGCAGTTTCGACTGGGGAGAGCAGTACTTC. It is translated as CASSFDWGEQYF.

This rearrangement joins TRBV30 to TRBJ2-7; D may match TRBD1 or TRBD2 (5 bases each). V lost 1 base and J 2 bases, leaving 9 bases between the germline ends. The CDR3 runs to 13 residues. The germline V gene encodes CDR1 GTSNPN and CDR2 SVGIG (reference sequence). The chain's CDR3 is CAWSGSGPYEQYF. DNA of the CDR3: TGTGCCTGGAGTGGATCGGGACCCTACGAGCAGTACTTC. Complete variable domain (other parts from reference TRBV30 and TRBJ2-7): SQTIHQWPATLVQPVGSPLSLECTVEGTSNPNLYWYRQAAGRGLQLLFYSVGIGQISSEVPQNLSASRPQDRQFILSSKKLLLSDSGFYLCAWSGSGPYEQYFGPGTRLTVT.

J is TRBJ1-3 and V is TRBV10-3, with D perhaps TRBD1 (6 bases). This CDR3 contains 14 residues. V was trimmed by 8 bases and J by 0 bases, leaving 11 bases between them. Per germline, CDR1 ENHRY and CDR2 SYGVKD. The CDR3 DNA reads TGTGCCATCGGACAGCTACTCTCTGGAAACACCATATATTTT. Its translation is CAIGQLLSGNTIYF.

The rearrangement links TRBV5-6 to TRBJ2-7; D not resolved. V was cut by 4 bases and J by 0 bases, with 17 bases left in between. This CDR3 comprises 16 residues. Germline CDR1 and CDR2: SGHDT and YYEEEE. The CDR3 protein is CASSPRFGTTSYEQYF. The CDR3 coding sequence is TGTGCCAGCAGCCCCCGTTTTGGAACGACCTCCTACGAGCAGTACTTC.

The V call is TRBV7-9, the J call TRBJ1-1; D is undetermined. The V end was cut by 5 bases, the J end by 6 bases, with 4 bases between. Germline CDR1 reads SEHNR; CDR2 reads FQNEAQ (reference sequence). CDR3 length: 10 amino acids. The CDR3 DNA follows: TGTGCCAGCAGCGGGTCTGAAGCTTTCTTT. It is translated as CASSGSEAFF.

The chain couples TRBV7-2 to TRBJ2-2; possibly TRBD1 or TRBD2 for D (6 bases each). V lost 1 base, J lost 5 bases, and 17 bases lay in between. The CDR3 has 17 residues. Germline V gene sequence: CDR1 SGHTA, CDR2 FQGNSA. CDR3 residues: CASSLVRGAMGTGELFF. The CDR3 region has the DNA TGTGCCAGCAGCTTAGTGAGGGGGGCTATGGGAACCGGGGAGCTGTTTTTT.

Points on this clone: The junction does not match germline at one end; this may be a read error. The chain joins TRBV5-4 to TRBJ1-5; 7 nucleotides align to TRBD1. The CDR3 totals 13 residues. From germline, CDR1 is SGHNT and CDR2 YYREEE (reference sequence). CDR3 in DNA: TGTGCCAGCAGCCAGGACAGGAATCAGCCTCAGCATTTT. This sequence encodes CASSQDRNQPQHF.

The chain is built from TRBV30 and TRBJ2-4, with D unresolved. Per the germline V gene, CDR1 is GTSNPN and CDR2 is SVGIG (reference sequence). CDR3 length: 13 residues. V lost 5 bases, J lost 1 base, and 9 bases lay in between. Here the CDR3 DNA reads TGTGCCTGGTCCGGTGAGGCCAAAAACATTCAGTACTTC. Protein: CAWSGEAKNIQYF.

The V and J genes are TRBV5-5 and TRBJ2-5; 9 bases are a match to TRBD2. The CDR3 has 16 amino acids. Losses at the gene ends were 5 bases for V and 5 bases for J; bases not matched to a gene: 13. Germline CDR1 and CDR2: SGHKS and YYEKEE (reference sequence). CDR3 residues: CASRQLGGGAWETQYF. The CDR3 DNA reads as TGTGCCAGCAGGCAACTGGGCGGGGGGGCATGGGAGACCCAGTACTTC.

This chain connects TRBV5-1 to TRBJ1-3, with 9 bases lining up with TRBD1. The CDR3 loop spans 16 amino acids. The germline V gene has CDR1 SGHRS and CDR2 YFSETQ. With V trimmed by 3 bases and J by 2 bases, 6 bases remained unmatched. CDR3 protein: CASSSTGGSAGNTIYF. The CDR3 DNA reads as TGCGCCAGCAGCTCAACAGGGGGCTCGGCTGGAAACACCATATATTTT. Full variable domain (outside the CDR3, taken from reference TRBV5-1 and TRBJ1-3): KAGVTQTPRYLIKTRGQQVTLSCSPISGHRSVSWYQQTPGQGLQFLFEYFSETQRNKGNFPGRFSGRQFSNSRSEMNVSTLELGDSALYLCASSSTGGSAGNTIYFGEGSWLTVV.

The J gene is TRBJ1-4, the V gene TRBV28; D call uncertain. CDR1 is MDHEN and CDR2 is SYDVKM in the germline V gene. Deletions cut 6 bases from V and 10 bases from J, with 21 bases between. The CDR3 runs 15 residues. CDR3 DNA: TGTGCCAGCAGCTGGGCCGGAATTGGTATCGGAAAACTGTTTTTT. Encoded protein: CASSWAGIGIGKLFF.

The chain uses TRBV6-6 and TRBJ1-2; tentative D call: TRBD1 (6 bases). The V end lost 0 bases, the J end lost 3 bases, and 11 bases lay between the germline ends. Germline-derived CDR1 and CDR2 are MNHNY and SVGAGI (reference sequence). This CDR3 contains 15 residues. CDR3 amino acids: CASSYSSQGYYGYTF. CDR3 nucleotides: TGTGCCAGCAGTTACTCGAGCCAGGGGTACTATGGCTACACCTTC.

CDR3 nucleotide sequence: TGTGCCAGCAGTCCGGGAGAATGGCATAATAGCAATCAGCCCCAGCATTTT. Its protein is CASSPGEWHNSNQPQHF. The chain links TRBV28 to TRBJ1-5; the D is unclear. With 5 bases removed from V and 0 bases from J, the gap between germline ends came to 17 bases. The germline V gene has CDR1 MDHEN and CDR2 SYDVKM. This CDR3 is built from 17 residues.

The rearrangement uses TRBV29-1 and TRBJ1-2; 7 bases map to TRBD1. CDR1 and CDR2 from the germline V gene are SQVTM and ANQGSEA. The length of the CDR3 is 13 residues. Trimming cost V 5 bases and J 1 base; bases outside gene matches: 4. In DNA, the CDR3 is TGCAGCGTTATAGCAGGGGGTAACTATGGCTACACCTTC. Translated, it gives CSVIAGGNYGYTF.

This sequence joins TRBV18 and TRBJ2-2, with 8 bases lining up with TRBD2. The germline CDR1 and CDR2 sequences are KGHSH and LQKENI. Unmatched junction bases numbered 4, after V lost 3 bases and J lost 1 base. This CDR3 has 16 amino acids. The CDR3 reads CASSPTLAGNTGELFF. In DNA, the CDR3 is TGTGCCAGCTCACCCACGCTAGCGGGGAACACCGGGGAGCTGTTTTTT. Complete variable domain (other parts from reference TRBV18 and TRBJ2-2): NAGVMQNPRHLVRRRGQEARLRCSPMKGHSHVYWYRQLPEEGLKFMVYLQKENIIDESGMPKERFSAEFPKEGPSILRIQQVVRGDSAAYFCASSPTLAGNTGELFFGEGSRLTVL.

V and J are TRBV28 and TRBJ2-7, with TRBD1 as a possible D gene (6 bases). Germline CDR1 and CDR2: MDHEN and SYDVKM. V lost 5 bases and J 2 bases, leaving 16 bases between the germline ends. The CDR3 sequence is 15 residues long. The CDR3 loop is CASSGHRDITYEQYF. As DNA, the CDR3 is TGTGCCAGCAGTGGCCACAGGGATATCACCTACGAGCAGTACTTC.

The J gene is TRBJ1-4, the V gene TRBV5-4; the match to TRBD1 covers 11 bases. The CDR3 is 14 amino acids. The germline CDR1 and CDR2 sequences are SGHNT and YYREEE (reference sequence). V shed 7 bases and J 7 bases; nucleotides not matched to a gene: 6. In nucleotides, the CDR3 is TGTGCCAGCGCCCGGGACAGGGGGACTGAAAAACTGTTTTTT. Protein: CASARDRGTEKLFF. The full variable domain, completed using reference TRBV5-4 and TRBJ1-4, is ETGVTQSPTHLIKTRGQQVTLRCSSQSGHNTVSWYQQALGQGPQFIFQYYREEENGRGNFPPRFSGLQFPNYSSELNVNALELDDSALYLCASARDRGTEKLFFGSGTQLSVL.

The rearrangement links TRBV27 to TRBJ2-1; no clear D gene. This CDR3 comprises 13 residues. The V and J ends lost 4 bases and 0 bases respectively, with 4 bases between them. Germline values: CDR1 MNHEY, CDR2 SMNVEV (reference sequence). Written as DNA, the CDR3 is TGTGCCAGCAGTTATAGCTCCTACAATGAGCAGTTCTTC. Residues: CASSYSSYNEQFF.

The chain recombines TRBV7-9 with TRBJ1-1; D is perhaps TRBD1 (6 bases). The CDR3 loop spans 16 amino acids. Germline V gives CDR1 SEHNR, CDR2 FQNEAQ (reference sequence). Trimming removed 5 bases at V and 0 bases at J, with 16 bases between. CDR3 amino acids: CASSGRGGTMNTEAFF. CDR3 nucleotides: TGTGCCAGCAGCGGTAGAGGGGGGACTATGAACACTGAAGCTTTCTTT.

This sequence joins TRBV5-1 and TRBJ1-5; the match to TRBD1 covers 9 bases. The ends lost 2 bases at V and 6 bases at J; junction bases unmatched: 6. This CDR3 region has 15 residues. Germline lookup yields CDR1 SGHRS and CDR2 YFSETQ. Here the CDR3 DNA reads TGCGCCAGCAGCTTATCCGGGACAGGGACTCAGCCCCAGCATTTT. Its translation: CASSLSGTGTQPQHF.

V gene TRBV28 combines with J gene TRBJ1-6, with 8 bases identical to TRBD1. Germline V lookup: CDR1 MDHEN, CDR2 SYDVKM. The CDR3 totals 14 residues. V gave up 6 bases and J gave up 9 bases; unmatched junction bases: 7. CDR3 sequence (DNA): TGTGCCAGCAGCCCTGACAGGGGAATTTCACCCCTCCACTTT. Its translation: CASSPDRGISPLHF.

The CDR3 nucleotides read TGCAGCGTTCTTTTGCGGGGACAAAGGTCCCTCGTAGGTGGTCAGCCCCAGCATTTT. Translation gives CSVLLRGQRSLVGGQPQHF. This chain uses TRBV29-1 with TRBJ1-5; D may be TRBD1 (6 bases). Trimming left V 5 bases short and J 6 bases short, with 32 bases between. Germline values: CDR1 SQVTM, CDR2 ANQGSEA. The CDR3 totals 19 residues.

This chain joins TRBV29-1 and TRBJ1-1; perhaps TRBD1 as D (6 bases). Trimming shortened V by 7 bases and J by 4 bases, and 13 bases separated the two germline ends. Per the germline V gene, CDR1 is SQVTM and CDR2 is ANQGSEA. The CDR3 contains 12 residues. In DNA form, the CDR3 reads TGCAGCGCCGTCGGGACACCCACTGAAGCTTTCTTT. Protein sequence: CSAVGTPTEAFF.

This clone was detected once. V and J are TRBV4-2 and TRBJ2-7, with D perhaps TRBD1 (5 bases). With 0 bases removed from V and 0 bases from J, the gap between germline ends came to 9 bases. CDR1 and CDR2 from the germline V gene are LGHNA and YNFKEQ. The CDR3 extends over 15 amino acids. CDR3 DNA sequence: TGTGCCAGCAGCCAAGAGACAGACGACTCCTACGAGCAGTACTTC. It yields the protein CASSQETDDSYEQYF.

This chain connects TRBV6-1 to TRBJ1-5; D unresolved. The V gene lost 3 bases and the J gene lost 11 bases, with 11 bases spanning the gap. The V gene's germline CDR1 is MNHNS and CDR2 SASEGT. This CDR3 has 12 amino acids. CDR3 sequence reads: CASSEVVEAQHF. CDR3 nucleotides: TGTGCCAGCAGTGAGGTCGTAGAAGCCCAGCATTTT.

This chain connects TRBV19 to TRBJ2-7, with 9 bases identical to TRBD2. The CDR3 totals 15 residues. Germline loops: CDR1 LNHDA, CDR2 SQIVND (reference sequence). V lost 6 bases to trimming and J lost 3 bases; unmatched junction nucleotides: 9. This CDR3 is CASSPNSGGGYEQYF. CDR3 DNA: TGTGCCAGTAGCCCGAATAGCGGGGGAGGCTACGAGCAGTACTTC.

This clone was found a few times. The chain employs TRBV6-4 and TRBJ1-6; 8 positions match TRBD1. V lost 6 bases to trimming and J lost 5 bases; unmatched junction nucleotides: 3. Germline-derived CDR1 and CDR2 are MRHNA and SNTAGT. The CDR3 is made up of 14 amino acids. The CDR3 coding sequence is TGTGCCAGCAGGGGGACAGGAAATAATTCACCCCTCCACTTT. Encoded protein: CASRGTGNNSPLHF.

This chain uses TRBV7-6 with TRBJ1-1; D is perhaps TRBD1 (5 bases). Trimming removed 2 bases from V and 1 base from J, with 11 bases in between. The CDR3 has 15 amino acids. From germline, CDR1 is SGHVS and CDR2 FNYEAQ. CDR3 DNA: TGTGCCAGCAGCTTATGGCCTGGGGGGAACACTGAAGCTTTCTTT. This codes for CASSLWPGGNTEAFF. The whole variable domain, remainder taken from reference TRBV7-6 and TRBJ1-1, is GAGVSQSPRYKVTKRGQDVALRCDPISGHVSLYWYRQALGQGPEFLTYFNYEAQQDKSGLPNDRFSAERPEGSISTLTIQRTEQRDSAMYRCASSLWPGGNTEAFFGQGTRLTVV.

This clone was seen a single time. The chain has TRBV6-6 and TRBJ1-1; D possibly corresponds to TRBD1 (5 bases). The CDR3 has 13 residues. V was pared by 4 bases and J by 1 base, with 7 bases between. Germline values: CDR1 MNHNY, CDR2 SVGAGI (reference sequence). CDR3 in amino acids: CASSLTGNTEAFF. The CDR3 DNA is TGTGCCAGCAGTTTAACAGGGAACACTGAAGCTTTCTTT.